This T cell receptor (beta chain) was sequenced for a study of neurological immune-mediated disorders. For the unsorted libraries, 2 million PBMCs stored at -80 C served as input. Trimming took off 1 base at V and 0 bases at J, with 7 bases between the two ends. This CDR3 has 15 amino acids. Germline V gene data show CDR1 as SGHVS and CDR2 as FNYEAQ. Study outcomes and limitations: HTLV-1-associated myelopathy had the most TCR clonal expansion, whereas multiple sclerosis had the least (lower than in healthy controls).

With respect to this clonotype: Its antigen is still unknown.

Synthesis of cDNA was carried out by template-switch 5'RACE. The reaction used 10-nucleotide random UMIs. The yield of each sequencing run was over 190 million TCR-beta sequences from 15-18 subjects. Each CDR3 protein is one row after TCRdb ran MiXCR on the 5' RACE reads. The sample has 46,000 or so distinct CDR3 sequences, about a tenth seen once; the top ten hold around 20%. Input material: PBMCs. The J gene is TRBJ1-5, the V gene TRBV7-6, with no clear D. This TCR was sampled from a woman in her forties with HTLV-1-associated myelopathy (HAM/TSP). CDR3 sequence reads: CASSLVPDSNQPQHF. As DNA, the CDR3 is TGTGCCAGCAGCTTAGTTCCAGATAGCAATCAGCCCCAGCATTTT.